Included here is one T cell receptor (beta chain) sequence, with context. The sample originates from a study of shared clonotypes between healthy human individuals. Looked up from germline, CDR1 is SGHVS and CDR2 is FQNEAQ. The CDR3 is 14 amino acids. V was pared by 5 bases and J by 3 bases, with 7 bases of the junction left unmatched. Repertoires were generated with immunoSEQ multiplex PCR, while TCRdb's copy carries only in-frame clones and drops some. This table has 1.4 million or so clones, roughly 98.5% appearing once. The source is a man aged 30 to 39 in good health. Sequenced: naive CD4+ T cells sorted from blood. Stated subset: CD45RA+ positively selected. This sequence joins TRBV7-8 and TRBJ2-7; 7 positions agree with TRBD1. CDR3 protein: CASSTRQGFYEQYF. The CDR3 DNA reads TGTGCCAGCAGCACCCGACAGGGTTTCTACGAGCAGTACTTC.